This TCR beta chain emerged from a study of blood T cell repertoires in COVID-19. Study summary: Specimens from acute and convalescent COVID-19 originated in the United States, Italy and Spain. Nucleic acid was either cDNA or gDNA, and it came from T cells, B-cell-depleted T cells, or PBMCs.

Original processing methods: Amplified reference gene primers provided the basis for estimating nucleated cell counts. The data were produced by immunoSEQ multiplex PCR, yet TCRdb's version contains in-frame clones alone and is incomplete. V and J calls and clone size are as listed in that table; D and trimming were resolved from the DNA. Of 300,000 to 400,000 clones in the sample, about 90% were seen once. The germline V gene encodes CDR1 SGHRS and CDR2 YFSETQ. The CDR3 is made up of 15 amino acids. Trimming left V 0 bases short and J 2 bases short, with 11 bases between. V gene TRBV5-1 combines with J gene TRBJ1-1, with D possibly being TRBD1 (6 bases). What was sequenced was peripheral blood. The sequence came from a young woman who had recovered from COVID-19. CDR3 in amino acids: CASSLGEGGNTEAFF. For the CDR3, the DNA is TGCGCCAGCAGCTTGGGAGAAGGGGGTAACACTGAAGCTTTCTTT.